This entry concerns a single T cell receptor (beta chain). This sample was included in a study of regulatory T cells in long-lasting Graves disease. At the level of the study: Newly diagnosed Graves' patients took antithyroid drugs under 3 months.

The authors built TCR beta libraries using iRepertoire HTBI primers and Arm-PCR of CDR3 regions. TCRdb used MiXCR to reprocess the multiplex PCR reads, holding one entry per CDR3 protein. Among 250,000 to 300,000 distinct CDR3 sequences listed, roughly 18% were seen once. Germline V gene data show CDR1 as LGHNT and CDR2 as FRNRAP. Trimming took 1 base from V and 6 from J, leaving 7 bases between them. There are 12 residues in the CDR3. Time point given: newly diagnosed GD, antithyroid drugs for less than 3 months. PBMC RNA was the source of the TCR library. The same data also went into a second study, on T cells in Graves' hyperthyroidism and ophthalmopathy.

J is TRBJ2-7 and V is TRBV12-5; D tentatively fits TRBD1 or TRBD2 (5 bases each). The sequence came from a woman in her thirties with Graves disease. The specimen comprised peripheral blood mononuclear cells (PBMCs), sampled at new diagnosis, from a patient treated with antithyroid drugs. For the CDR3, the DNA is TGTGCTAGTGGTTTGGAGAGGGGCGAGCAGTACTTC. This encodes CASGLERGEQYF.